This paragraph reports one T cell receptor (beta chain). Its antigen is still unknown. The sample is drawn from a study of cytomegalovirus exposure and HLA in healthy donors. The CDR3 totals 17 residues. The germline V gene encodes CDR1 MNHEY and CDR2 SMNVEV (reference sequence). The germline V and J ends were trimmed by 5 bases and 8 bases, with 22 bases remaining between them. Regarding the study as a whole: CMV serostatus alone was available as immune exposure information.

Use of 60 Vbeta and 13 Jbeta primers characterized the PCR. TCRdb's table, derived via immunoSEQ multiplex PCR, lists solely in-frame clones and lacks some. The repertoire includes fewer than 80,000 clones, 70% to 80% of them detected once, and 3% to 3.5% sits in the top ten. This TCR derives from a man aged 18 to 30 in good health and CMV-seronegative. The specimen sequenced was PBMCs. V is TRBV27 and J is TRBJ1-6; D possibly corresponds to TRBD1 (6 bases). The CDR3 sequence is CASSQNRVTLFDSPLHF. The DNA for the CDR3 is TGTGCCAGCAGTCAAAACAGGGTTACCCTATTCGATTCACCCCTCCACTTT.